This TCR beta chain was captured by sequencing in a study of response to subunit inactivated influenza vaccine. This CDR3 contains 13 residues. Germline CDR1 and CDR2: SGHKS and YYEKEE (reference sequence). V was trimmed by 4 bases and J by 3 bases, leaving 7 bases between them. Using its own MiXCR run on the RT-PCR reads, TCRdb lists one record per CDR3 protein. The sample records under 850,000 distinct CDR3 sequences, roughly 18% being singletons. J is TRBJ2-2 and V is TRBV5-5; D unresolved. The receptor was isolated from a man over 45 who received an inactivated influenza vaccine. The material sequenced was PBMCs from blood, taken more than 4 days after vaccination. CDR3 sequence (DNA): TGTGCCAGCAGCGAAGAACACACCGGGGAGCTGTTTTTT. It specifies CASSEEHTGELFF.